This record concerns one T cell receptor beta chain sequence. This sample is part of a study of T cell changes during pregnancy in multiple sclerosis. The CDR3 has 14 residues. The ends lost 7 bases at V and 5 bases at J; junction bases unmatched: 6. Germline CDR1 reads LNHDA; CDR2 reads SQIVND (reference sequence). Profiled with immunoSEQ multiplex PCR; TCRdb holds only in-frame clones, not every one. The sample includes around 80,000 clones, over 90% seen only once; the top ten take more than 0.95%. This clonotype was obtained from a female donor with multiple sclerosis, enrolled in a pregnancy study. Here the sequenced sample was peripheral blood, taken in the second trimester of pregnancy. The chain joins TRBV19 to TRBJ1-1, with TRBD1 matching over 11 bases. The chain's CDR3 is CASILGQGGTEAFF. CDR3 DNA sequence: TGTGCCAGTATCCTGGGACAGGGGGGAACTGAAGCTTTCTTT.